This entry lists 9 T cell receptor beta chains sequenced from one sample in a study of cytotoxic CD8 clonotypes in ibrutinib-treated CLL. Sequencing was performed with immunoSEQ multiplex PCR; in TCRdb, only in-frame clones are kept and a portion is missing. The sample holds 150,000 to 200,000 clones, around 72% seen once. The starting material was PBMCs, obtained after 24 months of ibrutinib treatment. The origin of the receptors is a human donor with chronic lymphocytic leukemia.

The V call is TRBV20-1, the J call TRBJ2-7; D gene ambiguous. The germline V gene encodes CDR1 DFQATT and CDR2 SNEGSKA (reference sequence). Trimming cost V 3 bases and J 6 bases, with 9 bases left between them. The CDR3 runs 11 residues. CDR3 residues: CSASIPLEQYF. The CDR3 DNA sequence: TGCAGTGCTAGTATTCCCCTCGAGCAGTACTTC.

V gene TRBV7-2 combines with J gene TRBJ1-5, with D possibly matching TRBD1 (6 bases). V lost 5 bases, J lost 2 bases, and 13 bases lay in between. This CDR3 contains 15 residues. Germline V gene data show CDR1 as SGHTA and CDR2 as FQGNSA. CDR3 residues: CASSNRVHGNQPQHF. The CDR3 DNA follows: TGTGCCAGCAGCAACAGGGTCCACGGCAATCAGCCCCAGCATTTT.

This rearrangement joins TRBV30 to TRBJ2-3; 7 nucleotides align to TRBD2. After removal of 3 bases from V and 6 bases from J, the junction contained 9 bases not matched to a gene. Germline V gene sequence: CDR1 GTSNPN, CDR2 SVGIG (reference sequence). The CDR3 consists of 14 residues. As DNA, the CDR3 is TGTGCCTGGAGACTAATGCGGGAGTTTGATACGCAGTATTTT. Encoded protein: CAWRLMREFDTQYF.

This clone was counted a single time. The chain carries TRBV2 and TRBJ2-3; unclear D gene. The germline CDR1 and CDR2 sequences are SNHLY and FYNNEI. V lost 7 bases, J lost 0 bases, and 11 bases lay in between. The CDR3 has 14 residues. The CDR3 DNA sequence: TGTGCCAGCAACTACTGGGAAAGCACAGATACGCAGTATTTT. Encoded protein: CASNYWESTDTQYF.

This clone was seen once. The chain carries TRBV30 and TRBJ1-3; D gene unclear. The ends were cut back, 0 bases at V and 6 bases at J, with 9 bases in the middle. CDR3 size: 13 residues. Germline CDR1 GTSNPN, CDR2 SVGIG (reference sequence). CDR3 residues: CAWSVSIENTIYF. For the CDR3, the DNA is TGTGCCTGGAGTGTCTCTATCGAAAACACCATATATTTT.

This clone occurred a few times. This rearrangement joins TRBV11-2 to TRBJ2-1; 10 bases match TRBD1. The V gene end was trimmed by 5 bases and the J gene end by 9 bases; junction bases not matched to a gene: 7. Looked up from germline, CDR1 is SGHAT and CDR2 is FQNNGV. The length of the CDR3 is 14 residues. This CDR3 is CASSTGTGAAEQFF. The CDR3, as DNA: TGTGCCAGCAGCACCGGGACAGGGGCAGCTGAGCAGTTCTTC. Filled out from reference TRBV11-2 and TRBJ2-1, the complete variable domain reads EAGVAQSPRYKIIEKRQSVAFWCNPISGHATLYWYQQILGQGPKLLIQFQNNGVVDDSQLPKDRFSAERLKGVDSTLKIQPAKLEDSAVYLCASSTGTGAAEQFFGPGTRLTVL.

The rearrangement links TRBV6-1 to TRBJ2-3; TRBD2 might be the D (5 bases). The CDR3 length is 15 residues. Germline values: CDR1 MNHNS, CDR2 SASEGT. Trimming left V 7 bases short and J 2 bases short, with 16 bases between. CDR3 DNA sequence: TGTGCCAGCACGACCCTTCGCGGACTCACAGATACGCAGTATTTT. Translation gives CASTTLRGLTDTQYF.

This clone was counted a single time. The chain links TRBV30 to TRBJ2-5; D ambiguous. V lost 3 bases, J lost 5 bases, and 10 bases lay in between. The germline V gene encodes CDR1 GTSNPN and CDR2 SVGIG (reference sequence). This CDR3 contains 12 residues. Here the CDR3 DNA reads TGTGCCTGGAGGAGCGAGGAGGAGACCCAGTACTTC. Its translation: CAWRSEEETQYF.

The rearrangement uses TRBV27 and TRBJ2-2; D may correspond to TRBD1 or TRBD2 (5 bases each). CDR3 size: 17 residues. Looked up from germline, CDR1 is MNHEY and CDR2 is SMNVEV (reference sequence). Trimming left V 5 bases short and J 2 bases short, with 18 bases between. CDR3 residues: CASSITGTHGNTGELFF. In DNA form, the CDR3 reads TGTGCCAGCAGTATTACCGGGACCCACGGTAACACCGGGGAGCTGTTTTTT.